This T cell receptor (beta chain) was retrieved from a study of blood T cell repertoires in COVID-19. Measured with immunoSEQ multiplex PCR; TCRdb has only the in-frame clones, and not every one. The sample carries about 270,000 clones, more than 70% recorded once. Germline CDR1 and CDR2: LGHNA and YSLEER. V lost 0 bases to trimming and J lost 12 bases; unmatched junction nucleotides: 5. CDR3 length equals 13 residues. The clonotype originates from a woman aged 18-35 years with acute or convalescent COVID-19. The rearrangement joins TRBV4-3 to TRBJ2-1; the match to TRBD2 covers 7 bases. Sample: peripheral blood. The CDR3 DNA is TGCGCCAGCAGCCAAGATTGGAGGGAGGGGCAGTTCTTC. Protein sequence: CASSQDWREGQFF.